Presented here are 24 T cell receptor beta chains from one specimen sequenced in a study of regulatory dendritic cells for organ transplantation. The method was immunoSEQ multiplex PCR; TCRdb's version includes in-frame clones alone and lacks a portion of them. The sample includes about 38,000 clones, about 90% of them seen just once. What was sequenced was naive CD8+ T cells from blood. This sample's subset: CD45RA+ naive T cells. The receptor set was obtained from a human donor in good health.

The V and J genes are TRBV6-6 and TRBJ2-2; D may correspond to TRBD1 or TRBD2 (5 bases each). The CDR3 totals 13 residues. Germline CDR1 and CDR2: MNHNY and SVGAGI (reference sequence). V lost 2 bases and J lost 5, with 6 bases in between. In DNA, the CDR3 is TGTGCCAGCAGTTACGGGGGAACCGGGGAGCTGTTTTTT. It yields the protein CASSYGGTGELFF.

This clone was detected only once. The chain uses TRBV6-5 and TRBJ1-5, with D unresolved. CDR3 length: 15 amino acids. Trimming cost V 0 bases and J 6 bases, with 12 bases left between them. CDR1 and CDR2 from the germline V gene are MNHEY and SVGAGI. The CDR3 loop reads CASSYSRVGSQPQHF. CDR3 DNA sequence: TGTGCCAGCAGTTACTCGAGGGTAGGGAGTCAGCCCCAGCATTTT.

J is TRBJ2-3 and V is TRBV7-8; D not certain. Germline V gives CDR1 SGHVS, CDR2 FQNEAQ. The CDR3 has 14 residues. The germline V and J ends were trimmed by 5 bases and 0 bases, with 9 bases remaining between them. CDR3 in DNA: TGTGCCAGCAGCATACTTGGAAGCACAGATACGCAGTATTTT. Its translation: CASSILGSTDTQYF.

The rearrangement links TRBV7-8 to TRBJ2-7; D call uncertain. Germline V gene data show CDR1 as SGHVS and CDR2 as FQNEAQ. Trimming pared 1 base from V and 4 bases from J, leaving 14 bases between. The CDR3 totals 15 residues. This chain's CDR3 is CASSLVEAPPYEQYF. The CDR3 DNA reads as TGTGCCAGCAGCTTAGTAGAGGCACCTCCGTACGAGCAGTACTTC. Full variable domain (remainder filled in from reference TRBV7-8 and TRBJ2-7): GAGVSQSPRYKVAKRGQDVALRCDPISGHVSLFWYQQALGQGPEFLTYFQNEAQLDKSGLPSDRFFAERPEGSVSTLKIQRTQQEDSAVYLCASSLVEAPPYEQYFGPGTRLTVT.

The CDR3 sequence is CATSSLGTSGGTDTQYF. CDR3 coding DNA: TGTGCCACCAGCAGCCTTGGGACTAGCGGGGGCACAGATACGCAGTATTTT. This chain joins TRBV15 and TRBJ2-3, with 13 bases lining up with TRBD2. Germline loops: CDR1 LNHNV, CDR2 YYDKDF (reference sequence). J was trimmed by 1 base and V by 3 bases; bases with no gene match: 4. The CDR3 has 17 amino acids.

A single count supports this clone. The chain couples TRBV5-5 to TRBJ2-1, with a weak D call TRBD2 (6 bases). From germline, CDR1 is SGHKS and CDR2 YYEKEE (reference sequence). There are 15 residues in the CDR3. Trimming removed 3 bases at V and 9 bases at J, with 19 bases between. The CDR3: CASSWEVVGRSEQFF. CDR3 coding DNA: TGTGCCAGCAGCTGGGAGGTGGTGGGGCGAAGTGAGCAGTTCTTC.

The chain has TRBV5-6 and TRBJ2-3; 11 nucleotides match TRBD1. Germline CDR1 reads SGHDT; CDR2 reads YYEEEE. The CDR3 consists of 12 residues. With 0 bases clipped from V and 14 bases from J, the junction kept 2 bases outside the gene matches. The CDR3 DNA reads TGTGCCAGCAGCTTGGCTGGGACAGGGGGGTATTTT. Encoded protein: CASSLAGTGGYF. The full variable domain, in which reference TRBV5-6 and TRBJ2-3 provide the parts outside the CDR3, is DAGVTQSPTHLIKTRGQQVTLRCSPKSGHDTVSWYQQALGQGPQFIFQYYEEEERQRGNFPDRFSGHQFPNYSSELNVNALLLGDSALYLCASSLAGTGGYFGPGTRLTVL.

This clone was picked up one time. V gene TRBV5-5 combines with J gene TRBJ2-3, with unresolved D. This CDR3 region has 12 residues. Looked up from germline, CDR1 is SGHKS and CDR2 is YYEKEE (reference sequence). Trimming shortened V by 2 bases and J by 0 bases, and 1 base separated the two germline ends. This CDR3 reads CASSLSTDTQYF. Here the CDR3 DNA reads TGTGCCAGCAGCTTAAGCACAGATACGCAGTATTTT.

The chain joins TRBV4-3 to TRBJ1-5; D is uncertain. The CDR3 is 16 amino acids. CDR1 is LGHNA and CDR2 is YSLEER in the germline V gene. The V and J ends lost 0 bases and 7 bases respectively, with 16 bases between them. CDR3 bases: TGCGCCAGCAGCCAAGAGCCTTATCTGGGGATCCAGCCCCAGCATTTT. Amino acids: CASSQEPYLGIQPQHF.

V usage is TRBV4-1 and J usage is TRBJ1-1; 8 nucleotides align to TRBD1. V lost 4 bases, J lost 1 base, and 11 bases stayed unmatched. Looked up from germline, CDR1 is MGHRA and CDR2 is YSYEKL. The CDR3 totals 17 residues. CDR3 nucleotides: TGCGCCAGCAGCCCTCCCTCCAGGGGGCCAACGAACACTGAAGCTTTCTTT. It yields the protein CASSPPSRGPTNTEAFF.

The CDR3 here is CASSYFFDTEAFF. CDR3 nucleotide sequence: TGTGCCAGCAGTTACTTTTTCGACACTGAAGCTTTCTTT. The chain recombines TRBV6-5 with TRBJ1-1; D unresolved. CDR1 and CDR2 from the germline V gene are MNHEY and SVGAGI. The CDR3 consists of 13 residues. Trimming stripped 1 base from V and 3 bases from J, with 6 bases between.

The V and J genes are TRBV7-9 and TRBJ1-4; 7 bases are shared with TRBD1. The CDR3 has 15 residues. V lost 4 bases to trimming and J lost 6 bases; unmatched junction nucleotides: 8. Germline V gene lookup returns CDR1 SEHNR and CDR2 FQNEAQ (reference sequence). This chain's CDR3 is CASSSRGDSYEKLFF. CDR3 in DNA: TGTGCCAGCAGCTCCCGCGGGGACAGCTATGAAAAACTGTTTTTT.

CDR3 nucleotide sequence: TGTGCCAGTACGGTAACAGGGAGCTCCTACGAGCAGTACTTC. Its translation: CASTVTGSSYEQYF. The rearrangement joins TRBV19 to TRBJ2-7, with D possibly being TRBD1 (6 bases). This CDR3 has 14 amino acids. CDR1 is LNHDA, CDR2 SQIVND, per germline (reference sequence). The V gene lost 7 bases and the J gene lost 0 bases, with 13 bases spanning the gap.

J is TRBJ2-5 and V is TRBV28, with 10 bases fitting TRBD1. The J segment lost 5 bases and the V segment lost 10 bases, leaving 13 bases of the junction unmatched. Per the germline V gene, CDR1 is MDHEN and CDR2 is SYDVKM. The CDR3 loop spans 15 amino acids. CDR3 coding DNA: TGTGCCATCGAACCTGGACAGGGGGTTTTGGAGACCCAGTACTTC. This translates into CAIEPGQGVLETQYF.

The V gene is TRBV7-6, the J gene TRBJ2-5; possibly TRBD1 for D (6 bases). CDR3 length equals 15 residues. CDR1 SGHVS and CDR2 FNYEAQ come from the germline V gene. V was clipped by 5 bases and J by 4 bases, with 17 bases between them. In DNA, the CDR3 is TGTGCCAGCAGCCTGTCTACAGGGTGGAGAGAGACCCAGTACTTC. The encoded protein is CASSLSTGWRETQYF.

The chain is built from TRBV9 and TRBJ1-2; TRBD1 is a possible D gene (5 bases). Per germline, CDR1 SGDLS and CDR2 YYNGEE. The V and J ends lost 7 bases and 8 bases respectively, with 18 bases between them. The CDR3 extends over 13 amino acids. CDR3 amino acids: CASGGVQTSGYTF. CDR3 coding DNA: TGTGCCAGCGGGGGAGTGCAGACGAGCGGCTACACCTTC.

The J gene is TRBJ2-3, the V gene TRBV4-2; 16 bases are shared with TRBD2. V was pared by 6 bases and J by 6 bases, with 12 bases of the junction left unmatched. Looked up from germline, CDR1 is LGHNA and CDR2 is YNFKEQ. The CDR3 consists of 18 residues. The CDR3 sequence: CASSPTGTSGGADDTQYF. For the CDR3, the DNA is TGTGCCAGCAGTCCCACCGGGACTAGCGGGGGGGCCGATGATACGCAGTATTTT.

The chain joins TRBV21-1 to TRBJ1-2. TRBV21-1 is tagged as a pseudogene. The CDR3 extends over 19 amino acids. CDR3 coding DNA: TGTGCCAGCAGCCTTCCCTTCGGTTACAGGCAAACATACGGGATGGGCTACACCTTC. Protein product: CASSLPFGYRQTYGMGYTF.

The rearrangement uses TRBV7-9 and TRBJ1-1, with 8 bases matching TRBD1. Losses at the gene ends were 3 bases for V and 3 bases for J; bases not matched to a gene: 9. Per germline, CDR1 SEHNR and CDR2 FQNEAQ (reference sequence). The CDR3 runs to 16 residues. Here the CDR3 reads CASSFGYRGADTEAFF. CDR3 nucleotide sequence: TGTGCCAGCAGCTTCGGATACAGGGGGGCGGACACTGAAGCTTTCTTT.

The V gene is TRBV7-8, the J gene TRBJ1-5; D perhaps matches TRBD1 (5 bases). The CDR3 spans 16 residues. The V gene lost 2 bases and the J gene lost 5 bases, with 16 bases spanning the gap. Germline-derived CDR1 and CDR2 are SGHVS and FQNEAQ. CDR3 coding DNA: TGTGCCAGCAGCTTAAAAAAGATTCAGGGCTATCAGCCCCAGCATTTT. Translating it yields CASSLKKIQGYQPQHF.

The V and J genes are TRBV19 and TRBJ2-3, with D perhaps TRBD2 (6 bases). V was clipped by 1 base and J by 0 bases, with 8 bases between them. Germline CDR1 reads LNHDA; CDR2 reads SQIVND (reference sequence). The CDR3 runs 15 residues. Here the CDR3 DNA reads TGTGCCAGTAGTATAGGTAGCGGTAGCACAGATACGCAGTATTTT. As protein: CASSIGSGSTDTQYF.

In its sample, this clone was seen a few times. J is TRBJ1-1 and V is TRBV11-2, with no clear D. Germline loops: CDR1 SGHAT, CDR2 FQNNGV. The CDR3 spans 13 residues. V was clipped by 6 bases and J by 1 base, with 9 bases between them. In DNA form, the CDR3 reads TGTGCCAGCAGATATTGGGCGAACACTGAAGCTTTCTTT. Its translation: CASRYWANTEAFF.

The chain is built from TRBV4-3 and TRBJ2-3, with 9 bases lining up with TRBD2. The CDR3 consists of 15 residues. Germline V lookup: CDR1 LGHNA, CDR2 YSLEER. V shed 2 bases, J shed 5 bases, and the junction held 5 bases outside the gene matches. The CDR3, as DNA: TGCGCCAGCAGCCAAAGAAGCGGGGGGAAAGATACGCAGTATTTT. Protein sequence: CASSQRSGGKDTQYF.

V is TRBV9 and J is TRBJ2-7, with D perhaps TRBD2 (6 bases). Germline V gene lookup returns CDR1 SGDLS and CDR2 YYNGEE. V dropped 0 bases and J dropped 3 bases, with 13 bases sitting between them. CDR3 length: 15 amino acids. CDR3 residues: CASSVGGEAHYEQYF. As DNA, the CDR3 is TGTGCCAGCAGCGTAGGGGGGGAGGCTCACTACGAGCAGTACTTC.